This entry lists 19 T cell receptor beta chains sequenced from one sample in a study of blood T cell repertoires in COVID-19. The protocol was immunoSEQ multiplex PCR, while the TCRdb copy is restricted to in-frame clones and leaves out a portion. The sample yields 35,000 to 50,000 clones, about 85% seen once. The sequencing input was peripheral blood. Source of these receptors: a human donor in a cohort sampled during active COVID-19.

J is TRBJ2-5 and V is TRBV10-3; D possibly corresponds to TRBD2 (6 bases). The germline CDR1 and CDR2 sequences are ENHRY and SYGVKD. V was cut by 6 bases and J by 5 bases, with 19 bases left in between. This CDR3 comprises 15 residues. The CDR3 region has the DNA TGTGCCATCAGGCGAACAGGAGGGGTTGGGGAGACCCAGTACTTC. The encoded protein is CAIRRTGGVGETQYF.

This rearrangement joins TRBV6-5 to TRBJ2-7; D is possibly TRBD2 (6 bases). The CDR3 covers 14 residues. The V end was cut by 6 bases, the J end by 4 bases, with 16 bases between. Germline V gene lookup returns CDR1 MNHEY and CDR2 SVGAGI. CDR3 DNA: TGTGCCAGCAGGCCGGGGACGGGACTTTACGAGCAGTACTTC. This codes for CASRPGTGLYEQYF.

The DNA for the CDR3 is TGTGCCAGCAGCCAGGGACTAGCGGGGGGGCCTTGGAAAGAGACCCAGTACTTC. It specifies CASSQGLAGGPWKETQYF. The rearrangement links TRBV4-2 to TRBJ2-5, with TRBD2 identical over 16 bases. This CDR3 contains 18 residues. V lost 3 bases and J lost 3; bases outside the gene matches: 7. Germline V gene lookup returns CDR1 LGHNA and CDR2 YNFKEQ.

CDR3 sequence reads: CASSKGARDRGYTGELFF. CDR3 DNA: TGTGCCAGCAGCAAAGGGGCTAGAGACAGGGGTTACACCGGGGAGCTGTTTTTT. The rearrangement joins TRBV21-1 to TRBJ2-2; the D call in the table, TRBD1, was not verified against the DNA. TRBV21-1 is reported as a pseudogene. This CDR3 spans 18 amino acids.

The chain links TRBV28 to TRBJ1-1; the D gene is possibly TRBD1 (6 bases). The V end was cut by 6 bases, the J end by 0 bases, with 17 bases between. This CDR3 contains 16 residues. The germline V gene has CDR1 MDHEN and CDR2 SYDVKM. CDR3 in amino acids: CASSPRDTTMNTEAFF. CDR3 in DNA: TGTGCCAGCAGCCCAAGGGACACCACTATGAACACTGAAGCTTTCTTT.

The chain uses TRBV5-4 and TRBJ2-1; weak D call: TRBD2 (5 bases). Germline CDR1 reads SGHNT; CDR2 reads YYREEE (reference sequence). V lost 0 bases and J 2 bases, leaving 12 bases between the germline ends. The CDR3 contains 16 residues. The CDR3 DNA follows: TGTGCCAGCAGCTTGGGGGCGCGGAGGACCTACAATGAGCAGTTCTTC. Translated, it gives CASSLGARRTYNEQFF.

In DNA form, the CDR3 reads TGTGCCAGTAGGCCGGGACAGGCAAGGGGGGAAGCTTTCTTT. Translating it yields CASRPGQARGEAFF. The chain employs TRBV19 and TRBJ1-1, with 8 bases identical to TRBD1. The ends lost 6 bases at V and 8 bases at J; junction bases unmatched: 11. Germline CDR1 LNHDA, CDR2 SQIVND (reference sequence). This CDR3 is 14 amino acids long.

CDR3 protein: CASSFGQGGNQPQHF. CDR3 nucleotide sequence: TGTGCCAGCAGCTTCGGACAGGGCGGCAATCAGCCCCAGCATTTT. This chain connects TRBV6-5 to TRBJ1-5; the match to TRBD1 covers 8 bases. Germline CDR1 MNHEY, CDR2 SVGAGI. The CDR3 has 15 amino acids. The ends lost 6 bases at V and 2 bases at J; junction bases unmatched: 6.

The chain uses TRBV4-1 and TRBJ1-4, with no clear D. The V gene's germline CDR1 is MGHRA and CDR2 YSYEKL. The CDR3 length is 14 residues. V lost 3 bases, J lost 2 bases, and 7 bases lay in between. The CDR3 sequence is CASSHPQTNEKLFF. In DNA form, the CDR3 reads TGCGCCAGCAGCCATCCCCAGACTAATGAAAAACTGTTTTTT.

The J gene is TRBJ1-5, the V gene TRBV6-5; tentative D call: TRBD1 (6 bases). Germline-derived CDR1 and CDR2 are MNHEY and SVGAGI. The CDR3 sequence is 14 residues long. V shed 5 bases and J shed 4 bases, with 12 bases lying between them. Here the CDR3 DNA reads TGTGCCAGCAGTCAGACAGGAGAGAATCAGCCCCAGCATTTT. It yields the protein CASSQTGENQPQHF.

The rearrangement uses TRBV7-2 and TRBJ1-6, with D uncertain. Germline CDR1 SGHTA, CDR2 FQGNSA. The CDR3 spans 16 residues. V gave up 5 bases and J gave up 2 bases, with 13 bases separating them. CDR3 bases: TGTGCCAGCAGCGAGCTTACTTTACCCTATAATTCACCCCTCCACTTT. Its protein is CASSELTLPYNSPLHF.

The chain recombines TRBV27 with TRBJ1-6; D is unresolved. The V gene lost 3 bases and the J gene lost 0 bases, with 6 bases spanning the gap. Germline CDR1 and CDR2: MNHEY and SMNVEV (reference sequence). The CDR3 is 15 amino acids. CDR3 protein: CASSFSNSYNSPLHF. CDR3 sequence (DNA): TGTGCCAGCAGTTTTTCCAACTCCTATAATTCACCCCTCCACTTT.

This clone was counted only a few times. The chain is built from TRBV28 and TRBJ2-7; the match to TRBD1 covers 7 bases. This CDR3 contains 16 residues. The germline V gene encodes CDR1 MDHEN and CDR2 SYDVKM. Trimming took 3 bases from V and 1 from J; bases not matched to a gene: 9. The CDR3 sequence is CASSFALDRLSYEQYF. The CDR3 bases are TGTGCCAGCAGTTTTGCGCTGGACAGGTTATCCTACGAGCAGTACTTC.

This clone has a handful of counts. The CDR3 bases are TGCGCCAGCAGCTTGACGGCCGGGCCAGGGAATGAGCAGTTCTTC. It specifies CASSLTAGPGNEQFF. The chain joins TRBV5-1 to TRBJ2-1, with a possible D match to TRBD1 (5 bases). The V end was cut by 1 base, the J end by 7 bases, with 15 bases between. This CDR3 is built from 15 residues. Germline CDR1 SGHRS, CDR2 YFSETQ.

This chain joins TRBV5-4 and TRBJ2-5, with TRBD1 matching 9 bases. The junction had 11 bases not matched to a gene; V was cut back by 3 bases and J by 5 bases. CDR3 length: 16 residues. The germline V gene has CDR1 SGHNT and CDR2 YYREEE (reference sequence). CDR3 coding DNA: TGTGCCAGCAGCTCACAATTACAGGGGGCGGGCGAGACCCAGTACTTC. This translates into CASSSQLQGAGETQYF.

The V and J genes are TRBV5-1 and TRBJ2-5; D possibly corresponds to TRBD2 (5 bases). Trimming left V 4 bases short and J 2 bases short, with 9 bases between. CDR1 SGHRS and CDR2 YFSETQ come from the germline V gene. The CDR3 runs to 13 residues. The CDR3 region has the DNA TGCGCCAGCAGCCCGACGGGGCAAGAGACCCAGTACTTC. The encoded protein is CASSPTGQETQYF.

The V and J genes are TRBV30 and TRBJ1-5, with a tentative D call TRBD1 (6 bases). Trimming left V 5 bases short and J 4 bases short, with 18 bases between. The germline gives CDR1 GTSNPN, CDR2 SVGIG (reference sequence). The CDR3 length is 15 residues. CDR3 residues: CAWAYGTLGNQPQHF. The CDR3 region has the DNA TGTGCCTGGGCCTACGGGACACTAGGGAATCAGCCCCAGCATTTT.

The rearrangement uses TRBV7-2 and TRBJ1-1; the match to TRBD1 covers 8 bases. The V gene end was trimmed by 4 bases and the J gene end by 6 bases; junction bases not matched to a gene: 7. Looked up from germline, CDR1 is SGHTA and CDR2 is FQGNSA. CDR3 length: 14 residues. The CDR3: CASSSNRGISEAFF. The DNA for the CDR3 is TGTGCCAGCAGCTCAAACAGGGGGATCTCTGAAGCTTTCTTT.

This chain connects TRBV28 to TRBJ2-7; 7 nucleotides line up with TRBD1. CDR1 MDHEN and CDR2 SYDVKM come from the germline V gene. The CDR3 length is 18 residues. V shed 6 bases and J 9 bases; nucleotides not matched to a gene: 26. CDR3 residues: CASSLTPYLDSDRKGQYF. The CDR3 DNA sequence: TGTGCCAGCAGCTTAACACCTTACCTCGACTCGGACAGGAAAGGGCAGTACTTC. Full variable domain (outside the CDR3, taken from reference TRBV28 and TRBJ2-7): DVKVTQSSRYLVKRTGEKVFLECVQDMDHENMFWYRQDPGLGLRLIYFSYDVKMKEKGDIPEGYSVSREKKERFSLILESASTNQTSMYLCASSLTPYLDSDRKGQYFGPGTRLTVT.